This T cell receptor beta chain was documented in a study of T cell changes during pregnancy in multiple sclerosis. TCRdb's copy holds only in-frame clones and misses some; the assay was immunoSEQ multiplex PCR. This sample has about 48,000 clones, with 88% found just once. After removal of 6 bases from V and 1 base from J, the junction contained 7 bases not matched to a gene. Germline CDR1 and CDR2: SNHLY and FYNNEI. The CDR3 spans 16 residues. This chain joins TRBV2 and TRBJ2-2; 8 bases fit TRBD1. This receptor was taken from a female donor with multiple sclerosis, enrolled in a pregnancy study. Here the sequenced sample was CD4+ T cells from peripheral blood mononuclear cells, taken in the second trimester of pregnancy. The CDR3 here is CASSGQGAMNTGELFF. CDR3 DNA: TGTGCCAGCAGCGGACAGGGCGCAATGAACACCGGGGAGCTGTTTTTT.